Sequencing of this TCR beta chain was carried out in a study of blood T cell repertoires in COVID-19. Study-wide context: The samples span acute and convalescent COVID-19 from the United States, Italy and Spain.

V was clipped by 5 bases and J by 3 bases; unmatched bases: 3. This CDR3 spans 14 amino acids. Germline assignment: CDR1 SNHLY and CDR2 FYNNEI. Per the authors' pipeline: Reference gene primer amplification yielded estimated nucleated cell counts. This table comes from immunoSEQ multiplex PCR, and its TCRdb copy is limited to in-frame clones, with some not included. The V and J calls and the clone size are those of that table, but D and trimming were determined from the DNA. The sample includes approximately 150,000 clones, 80% to 90% of them seen just once. The receptor was derived from a man aged 45 to 65 who had recovered from COVID-19. The gene calls are TRBV2 and TRBJ1-1, with 10 nucleotides matching TRBD1. The sample was peripheral blood. DNA of the CDR3: TGTGCCAGCAGTCGACAGGGGGCGGACACTGAAGCTTTCTTT. This gives the protein CASSRQGADTEAFF.